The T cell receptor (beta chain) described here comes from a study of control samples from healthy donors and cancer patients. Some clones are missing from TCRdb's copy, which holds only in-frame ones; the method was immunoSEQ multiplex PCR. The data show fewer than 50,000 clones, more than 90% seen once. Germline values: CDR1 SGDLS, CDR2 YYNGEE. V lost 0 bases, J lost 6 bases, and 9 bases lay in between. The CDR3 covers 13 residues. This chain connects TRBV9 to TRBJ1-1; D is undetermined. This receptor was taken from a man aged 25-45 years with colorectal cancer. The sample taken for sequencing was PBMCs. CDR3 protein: CASSVDTVSEAFF. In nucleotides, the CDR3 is TGTGCCAGCAGCGTAGATACAGTATCTGAAGCTTTCTTT. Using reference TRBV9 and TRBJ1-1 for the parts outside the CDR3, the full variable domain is DSGVTQTPKHLITATGQRVTLRCSPRSGDLSVYWYQQSLDQGLQFLIQYYNGEERAKGNILERFSAQQFPDLHSELNLSSLELGDSALYFCASSVDTVSEAFFGQGTRLTVV.